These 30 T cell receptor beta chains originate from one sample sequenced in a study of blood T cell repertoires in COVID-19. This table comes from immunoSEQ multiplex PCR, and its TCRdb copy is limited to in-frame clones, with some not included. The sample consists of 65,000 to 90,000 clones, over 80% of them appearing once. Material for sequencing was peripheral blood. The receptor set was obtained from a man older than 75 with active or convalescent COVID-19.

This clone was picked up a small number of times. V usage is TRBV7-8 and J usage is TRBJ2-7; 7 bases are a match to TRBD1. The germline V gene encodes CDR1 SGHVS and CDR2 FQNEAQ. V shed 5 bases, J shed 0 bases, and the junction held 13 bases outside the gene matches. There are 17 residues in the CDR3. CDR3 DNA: TGTGCCAGCAGCATTAGTGGCCAGGGGGAAATCTCCTACGAGCAGTACTTC. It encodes CASSISGQGEISYEQYF.

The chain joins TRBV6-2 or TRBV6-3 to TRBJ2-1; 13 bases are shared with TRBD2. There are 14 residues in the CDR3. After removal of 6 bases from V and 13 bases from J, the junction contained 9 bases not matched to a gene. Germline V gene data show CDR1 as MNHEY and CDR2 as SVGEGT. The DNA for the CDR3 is TGTGCCAGCAGCGTAGGGACTAGCGGGACGAAACAGTTCTTC. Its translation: CASSVGTSGTKQFF.

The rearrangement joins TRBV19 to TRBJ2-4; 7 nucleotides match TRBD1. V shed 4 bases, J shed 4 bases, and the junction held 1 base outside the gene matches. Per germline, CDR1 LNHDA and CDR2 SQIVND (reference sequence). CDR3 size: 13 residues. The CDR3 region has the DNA TGTGCCAGTAGTACACAGGGGAAAAACATTCAGTACTTC. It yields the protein CASSTQGKNIQYF.

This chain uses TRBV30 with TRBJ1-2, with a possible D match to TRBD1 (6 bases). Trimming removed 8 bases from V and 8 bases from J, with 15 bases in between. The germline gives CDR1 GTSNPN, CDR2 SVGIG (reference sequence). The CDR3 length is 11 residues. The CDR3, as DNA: TGTGCCAGGCATACAGGGATCGGCTACACCTTC. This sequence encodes CARHTGIGYTF.

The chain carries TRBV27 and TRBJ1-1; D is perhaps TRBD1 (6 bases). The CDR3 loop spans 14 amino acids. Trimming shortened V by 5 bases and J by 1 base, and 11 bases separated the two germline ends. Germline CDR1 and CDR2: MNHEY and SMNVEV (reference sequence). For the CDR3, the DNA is TGTGCCAGCAGTAGGGACAACACGAACACTGAAGCTTTCTTT. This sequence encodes CASSRDNTNTEAFF.

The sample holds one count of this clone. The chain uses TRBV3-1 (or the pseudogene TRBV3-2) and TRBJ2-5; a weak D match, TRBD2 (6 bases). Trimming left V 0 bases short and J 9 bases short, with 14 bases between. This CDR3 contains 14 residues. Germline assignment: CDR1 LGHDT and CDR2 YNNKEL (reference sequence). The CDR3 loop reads CASSQEGRRGAQYF. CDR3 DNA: TGTGCCAGCAGCCAAGAGGGACGGCGGGGCGCCCAGTACTTC.

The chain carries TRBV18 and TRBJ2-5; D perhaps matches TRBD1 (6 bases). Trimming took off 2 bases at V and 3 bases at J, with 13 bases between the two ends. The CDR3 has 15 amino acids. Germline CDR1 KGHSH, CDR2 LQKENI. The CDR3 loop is CASSPMRQGKETQYF. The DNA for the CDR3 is TGTGCCAGCTCACCAATGCGGCAGGGGAAAGAGACCCAGTACTTC.

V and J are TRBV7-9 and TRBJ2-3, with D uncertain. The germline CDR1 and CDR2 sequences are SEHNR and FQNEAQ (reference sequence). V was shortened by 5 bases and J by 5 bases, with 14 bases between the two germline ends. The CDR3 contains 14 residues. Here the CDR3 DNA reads TGTGCCAGCAGCCCAACACAGTCGCAAGATACGCAGTATTTT. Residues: CASSPTQSQDTQYF. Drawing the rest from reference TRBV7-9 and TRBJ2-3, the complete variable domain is DTGVSQNPRHKITKRGQNVTFRCDPISEHNRLYWYRQTLGQGPEFLTYFQNEAQLEKSRLLSDRFSAERPKGSFSTLEIQRTEQGDSAMYLCASSPTQSQDTQYFGPGTRLTVL.

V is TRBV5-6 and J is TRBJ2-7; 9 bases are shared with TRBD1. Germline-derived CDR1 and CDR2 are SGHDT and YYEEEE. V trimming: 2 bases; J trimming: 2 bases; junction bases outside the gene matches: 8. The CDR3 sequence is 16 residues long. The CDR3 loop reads CASSLTGTGYPYEQYF. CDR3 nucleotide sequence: TGTGCCAGCAGCTTAACCGGGACAGGGTACCCCTACGAGCAGTACTTC.

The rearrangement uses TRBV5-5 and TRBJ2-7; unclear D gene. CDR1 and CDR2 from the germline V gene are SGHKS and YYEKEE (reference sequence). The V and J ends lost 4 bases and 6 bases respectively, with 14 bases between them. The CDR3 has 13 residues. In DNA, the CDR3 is TGTGCCAGCAGCGTCGGTTTGCCGGGCGAGCAGTACTTC. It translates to CASSVGLPGEQYF.

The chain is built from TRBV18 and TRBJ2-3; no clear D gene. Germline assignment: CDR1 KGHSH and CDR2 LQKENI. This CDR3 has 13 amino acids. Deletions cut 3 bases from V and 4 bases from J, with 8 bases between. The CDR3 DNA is TGTGCCAGCTCACCGAGTGTCTCAGATACGCAGTATTTT. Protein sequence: CASSPSVSDTQYF.

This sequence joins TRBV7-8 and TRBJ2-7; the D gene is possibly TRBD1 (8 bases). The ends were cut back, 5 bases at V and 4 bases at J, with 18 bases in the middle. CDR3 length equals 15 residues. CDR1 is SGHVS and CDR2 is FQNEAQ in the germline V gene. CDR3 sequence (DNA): TGTGCCAGCAGCGTAAACAGGGGGGGTGGGTACGAGCAGTACTTC. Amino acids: CASSVNRGGGYEQYF.

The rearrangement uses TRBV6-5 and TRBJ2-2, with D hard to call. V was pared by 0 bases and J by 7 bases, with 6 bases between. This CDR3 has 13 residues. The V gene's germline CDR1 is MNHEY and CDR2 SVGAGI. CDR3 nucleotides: TGTGCCAGCAGTTACTCGAGGCGCGGGGAGCTGTTTTTT. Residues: CASSYSRRGELFF.

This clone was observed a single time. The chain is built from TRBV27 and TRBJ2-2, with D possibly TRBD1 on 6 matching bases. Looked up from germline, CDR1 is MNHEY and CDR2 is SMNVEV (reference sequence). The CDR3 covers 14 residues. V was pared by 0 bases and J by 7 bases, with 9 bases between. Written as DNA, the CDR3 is TGTGCCAGCAGTTTATCTCGGGACATCGGGGAGCTGTTTTTT. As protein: CASSLSRDIGELFF.

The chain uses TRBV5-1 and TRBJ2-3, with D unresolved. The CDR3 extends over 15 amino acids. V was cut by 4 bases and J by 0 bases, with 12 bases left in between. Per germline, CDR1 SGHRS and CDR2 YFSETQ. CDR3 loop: CASSPWRSSTDTQYF. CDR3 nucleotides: TGCGCCAGCAGCCCCTGGAGATCTAGCACAGATACGCAGTATTTT.

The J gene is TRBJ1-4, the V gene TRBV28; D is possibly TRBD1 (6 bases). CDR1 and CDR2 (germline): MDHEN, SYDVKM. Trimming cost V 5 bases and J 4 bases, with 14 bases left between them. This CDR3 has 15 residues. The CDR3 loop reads CASSDRQEVNEKLFF. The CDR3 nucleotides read TGTGCCAGCAGTGACAGACAGGAAGTTAATGAAAAACTGTTTTTT.

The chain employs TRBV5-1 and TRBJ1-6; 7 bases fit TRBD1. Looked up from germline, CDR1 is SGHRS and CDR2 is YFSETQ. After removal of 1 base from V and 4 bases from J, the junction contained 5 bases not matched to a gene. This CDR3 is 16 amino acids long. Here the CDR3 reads CASSLTRGAYNSPLHF. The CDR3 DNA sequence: TGCGCCAGCAGCTTGACCAGGGGGGCGTATAATTCACCCCTCCACTTT.

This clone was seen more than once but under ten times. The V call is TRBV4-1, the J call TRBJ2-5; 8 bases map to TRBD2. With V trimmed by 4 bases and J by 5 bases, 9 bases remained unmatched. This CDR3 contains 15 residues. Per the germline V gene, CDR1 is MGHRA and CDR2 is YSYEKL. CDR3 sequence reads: CASSRIAGPRETQYF. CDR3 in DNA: TGCGCCAGCAGCCGAATAGCGGGACCTCGGGAGACCCAGTACTTC.

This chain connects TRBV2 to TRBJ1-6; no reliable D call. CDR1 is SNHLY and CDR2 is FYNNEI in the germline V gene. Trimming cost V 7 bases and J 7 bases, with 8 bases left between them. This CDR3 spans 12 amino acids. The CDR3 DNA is TGTGCCAGCATCGGTTGGAATTCACCCCTCCACTTT. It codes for CASIGWNSPLHF.

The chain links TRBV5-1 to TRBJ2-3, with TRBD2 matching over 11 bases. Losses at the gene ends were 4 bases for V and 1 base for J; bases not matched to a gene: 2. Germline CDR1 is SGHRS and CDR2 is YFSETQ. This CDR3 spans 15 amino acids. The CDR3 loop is CASSRLAGRTDTQYF. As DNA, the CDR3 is TGCGCCAGCAGCCGACTAGCGGGACGCACAGATACGCAGTATTTT.

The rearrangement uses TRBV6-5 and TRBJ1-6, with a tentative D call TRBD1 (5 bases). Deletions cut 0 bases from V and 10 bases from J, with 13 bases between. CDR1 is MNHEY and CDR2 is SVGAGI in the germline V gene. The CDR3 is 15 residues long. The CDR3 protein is CASSYSIRVRSPLHF. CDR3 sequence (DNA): TGTGCCAGCAGTTACTCGATCAGGGTTCGCTCACCCCTCCACTTT.

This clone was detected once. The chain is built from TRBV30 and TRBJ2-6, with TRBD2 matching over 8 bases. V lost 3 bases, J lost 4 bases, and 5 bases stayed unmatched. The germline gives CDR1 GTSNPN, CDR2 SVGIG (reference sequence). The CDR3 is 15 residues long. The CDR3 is CAWSPGGAGANVLTF. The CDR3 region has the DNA TGTGCCTGGAGCCCCGGGGGGGCCGGGGCCAACGTCCTGACTTTC. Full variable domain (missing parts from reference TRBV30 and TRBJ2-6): SQTIHQWPATLVQPVGSPLSLECTVEGTSNPNLYWYRQAAGRGLQLLFYSVGIGQISSEVPQNLSASRPQDRQFILSSKKLLLSDSGFYLCAWSPGGAGANVLTFGAGSRLTVL.

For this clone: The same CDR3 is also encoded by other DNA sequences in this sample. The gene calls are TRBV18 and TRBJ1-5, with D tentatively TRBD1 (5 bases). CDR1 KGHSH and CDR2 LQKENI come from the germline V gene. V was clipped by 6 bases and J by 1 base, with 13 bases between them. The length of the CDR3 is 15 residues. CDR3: CASSPTGGSNQPQHF. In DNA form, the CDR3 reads TGTGCCAGCTCTCCCACCGGGGGGAGCAATCAGCCCCAGCATTTT.

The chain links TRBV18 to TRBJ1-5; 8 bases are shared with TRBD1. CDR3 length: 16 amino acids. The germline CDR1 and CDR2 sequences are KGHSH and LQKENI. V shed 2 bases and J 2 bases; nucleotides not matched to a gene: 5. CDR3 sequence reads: CASSPVGQGGNQPQHF. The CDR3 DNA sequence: TGTGCCAGCTCACCAGTTGGACAGGGCGGCAATCAGCCCCAGCATTTT.

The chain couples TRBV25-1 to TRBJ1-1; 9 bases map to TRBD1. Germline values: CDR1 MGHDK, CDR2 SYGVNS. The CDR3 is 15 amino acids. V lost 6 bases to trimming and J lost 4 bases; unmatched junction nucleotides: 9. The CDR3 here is CASSRTGVVSTEAFF. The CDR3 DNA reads TGTGCCAGCAGCCGGACAGGGGTAGTGAGCACTGAAGCTTTCTTT.

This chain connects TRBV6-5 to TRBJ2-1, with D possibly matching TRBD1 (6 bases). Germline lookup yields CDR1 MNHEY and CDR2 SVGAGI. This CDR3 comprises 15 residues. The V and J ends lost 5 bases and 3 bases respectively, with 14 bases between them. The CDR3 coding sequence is TGTGCCAGCAGTAACGACGGGACAAGCTACAATGAGCAGTTCTTC. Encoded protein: CASSNDGTSYNEQFF.

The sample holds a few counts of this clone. Here the CDR3 reads CASSSYGTLAGIYF. In DNA, the CDR3 is TGTGCCAGCAGCTCTTACGGGACACTCGCTGGCATATATTTT. J is TRBJ1-3 and V is TRBV5-6, with D tentatively TRBD1 (6 bases). Germline assignment: CDR1 SGHDT and CDR2 YYEEEE. Trimming pared 3 bases from V and 12 bases from J, leaving 19 bases between. This CDR3 spans 14 amino acids.

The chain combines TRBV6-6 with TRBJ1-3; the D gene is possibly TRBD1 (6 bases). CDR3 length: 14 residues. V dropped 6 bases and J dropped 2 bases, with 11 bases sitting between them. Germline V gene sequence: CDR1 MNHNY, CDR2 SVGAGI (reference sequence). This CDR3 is CASSPRGAGNTIYF. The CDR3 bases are TGTGCCAGCAGCCCCAGGGGAGCTGGAAACACCATATATTTT.

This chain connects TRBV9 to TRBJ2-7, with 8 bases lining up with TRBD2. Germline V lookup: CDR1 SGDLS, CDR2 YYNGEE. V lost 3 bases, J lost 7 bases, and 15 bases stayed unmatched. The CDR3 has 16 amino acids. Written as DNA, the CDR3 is TGTGCCAGCAGCGCCAGGAGCGGGAGTATCTTTGGGGAGCAGTACTTC. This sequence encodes CASSARSGSIFGEQYF.

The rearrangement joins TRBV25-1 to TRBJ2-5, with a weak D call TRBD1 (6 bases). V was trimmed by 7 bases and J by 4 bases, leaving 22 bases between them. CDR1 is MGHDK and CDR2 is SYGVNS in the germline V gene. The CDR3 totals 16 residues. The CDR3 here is CASTSLSRGRGETQYF. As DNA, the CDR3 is TGTGCCAGCACCTCCCTTTCCAGGGGAAGGGGAGAGACCCAGTACTTC. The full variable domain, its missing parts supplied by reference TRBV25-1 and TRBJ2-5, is EADIYQTPRYLVIGTGKKITLECSQTMGHDKMYWYQQDPGMELHLIHYSYGVNSTEKGDLSSESTVSRIRTEHFPLTLESARPSHTSQYLCASTSLSRGRGETQYFGPGTRLLVL.